The rows below give T cell receptor beta chains drawn from one sample of a study of blood T cell repertoires in COVID-19. The method was immunoSEQ multiplex PCR; TCRdb's version includes in-frame clones alone and lacks a portion of them. The sample holds some 120,000 clones, roughly 79% seen once. The sequenced sample consisted of peripheral blood. Receptors originate from a human donor in a cohort sampled during active COVID-19. The CDR3 runs from the conserved cysteine through the conserved F or W. The order of the fields is D gene, V gene, clone size, J gene, CDR3 DNA, CDR3 protein. D genes are given only for firm matches. Not every row has a clone size; where given, it reads once, few, many or a size class.

D: TRBD1; V: TRBV5-1; size: -; J: TRBJ2-5; DNA: TGCGCCAGCAGCTCCCTGACAGGGTCAGAGACCCAGTACTTC; CDR3: CASSSLTGSETQYF
D: -; V: TRBV27; size: -; J: TRBJ1-5; DNA: TGTGCCAGCAGTTCGGACTCTGGAAGAAGACCCCAGCATTTT; CDR3: CASSSDSGRRPQHF
D: TRBD1; V: TRBV15; size: -; J: TRBJ1-5; DNA: TGTGCCACCAGCAGCAGGGGGCAGCAGCCCCAGCATTTT; CDR3: CATSSRGQQPQHF
D: TRBD2; V: TRBV12-5; size: once; J: TRBJ2-1; DNA: TGTGCTAGTAGTAGCGGGGGCCTCCGAAATGAGCAGTTCTTC; CDR3: CASSSGGLRNEQFF
D: TRBD2; V: TRBV27; size: -; J: TRBJ2-1; DNA: TGTGCCAGCAGCCGGACGACTAGCGGGGCCCACAATGAGCAGTTCTTC; CDR3: CASSRTTSGAHNEQFF
D: TRBD1; V: TRBV11-2; size: few; J: TRBJ2-1; DNA: TGTGCCAGCAGCCGGTACGGGGACAGGCAGTTCTTC; CDR3: CASSRYGDRQFF
D: -; V: TRBV7-9; size: -; J: TRBJ1-2; DNA: TGTGCCAGCAGCTTGAGAGGCTACACCTTC; CDR3: CASSLRGYTF
D: -; V: TRBV12-3/TRBV12-4; size: -; J: TRBJ1-1; DNA: TGTGCCAGCAGTTTCTTAGGGGGTGAAGCTTTCTTT; CDR3: CASSFLGGEAFF
D: TRBD2; V: TRBV4-2; size: -; J: TRBJ2-2; DNA: TGTGCCAGCAGCCCAGAGGGACTAGCGGGGGAGAACACCGGGGAGCTGTTTTTT; CDR3: CASSPEGLAGENTGELFF
D: -; V: TRBV18; size: once; J: TRBJ1-1; DNA: TGTGCCAGCTCACCATCCGGACAGTACACTGAAGCTTTCTTT; CDR3: CASSPSGQYTEAFF
D: -; V: TRBV18; size: -; J: TRBJ1-4; DNA: TGTGCCAGCTCACAGGCAGGGGACGAAAAACTGTTTTTT; CDR3: CASSQAGDEKLFF
D: TRBD1; V: TRBV5-1; size: -; J: TRBJ2-1; DNA: TGCGCCAGCAGCTTGCAGGGACAGGGGAGGTACAATGAGCAGTTCTTC; CDR3: CASSLQGQGRYNEQFF
D: -; V: TRBV4-1; size: once; J: TRBJ2-7; DNA: TGCGCCAGCAGCCAAACTTTACTAGGAGGCCCCTACGAGCAGTACTTC; CDR3: CASSQTLLGGPYEQYF
D: TRBD1; V: TRBV9; size: -; J: TRBJ2-7; DNA: TGTGCCAGCAGCCCGGAACCAGGGACAGGTTGGGCGAACGAGCAGTACTTC; CDR3: CASSPEPGTGWANEQYF
D: -; V: TRBV30; size: -; J: TRBJ2-6; DNA: TGTGCCTGGAGTATATCAAGAGGCTCTGGGGCCAACGTCCTGACTTTC; CDR3: CAWSISRGSGANVLTF
D: TRBD1; V: TRBV19; size: -; J: TRBJ1-2; DNA: TGTGCCAGTAGAAAACAGGGGGCGGACTATGGCTACACCTTC; CDR3: CASRKQGADYGYTF
D: TRBD1; V: TRBV15; size: -; J: TRBJ1-1; DNA: TGTGCCACCAGCAGACCGTCCGGGACAGGGGTTCCTGAAGCTTTCTTT; CDR3: CATSRPSGTGVPEAFF
D: -; V: TRBV7-9; size: -; J: TRBJ2-7; DNA: TGTGCCAGCAGCTTAGTAAGCACGGGGGAGCAGTACTTC; CDR3: CASSLVSTGEQYF
D: TRBD2; V: TRBV15; size: -; J: TRBJ2-1; DNA: TGTGCCACCAGCAGAGATGCTAGCGGATACAATGAGCAGTTCTTC; CDR3: CATSRDASGYNEQFF
D: -; V: TRBV29-1; size: -; J: TRBJ2-6; DNA: TGCAGCGTCAAGAGCTCTGGGGCCAACGTCCTGACTTTC; CDR3: CSVKSSGANVLTF
D: TRBD2; V: TRBV30; size: -; J: TRBJ2-7; DNA: TGTGCCTGGAGTCCGGGACTAGCGGCACCGGAGCAGTACTTC; CDR3: CAWSPGLAAPEQYF
D: TRBD2; V: TRBV10-2; size: -; J: TRBJ2-7; DNA: TGCGCCAGCGGCGGGACTAGCGGGGTCTCCGAGCAGTACTTC; CDR3: CASGGTSGVSEQYF
D: TRBD2; V: TRBV3-1/TRBV3-2; size: -; J: TRBJ2-1; DNA: TGTGCCAGCAGTTTTGGGACTAGCAATGTGGATGAGCAGTTCTTC; CDR3: CASSFGTSNVDEQFF
D: TRBD1; V: TRBV5-1; size: once; J: TRBJ1-6; DNA: TGCGCCAGCAGCTTGGCCGGGCAGGGGGATAATTCACCCCTCCACTTT; CDR3: CASSLAGQGDNSPLHF
D: TRBD1; V: TRBV3-1/TRBV3-2; size: -; J: TRBJ2-7; DNA: TGTGCCAGCAGCCCAAGACAGGGGGCCGCCTACGAGCAGTACTTC; CDR3: CASSPRQGAAYEQYF
D: -; V: TRBV24-1; size: few; J: TRBJ1-1; DNA: TGTGCCACCAGTGATTTGACGGAGACTGAAGCTTTCTTT; CDR3: CATSDLTETEAFF